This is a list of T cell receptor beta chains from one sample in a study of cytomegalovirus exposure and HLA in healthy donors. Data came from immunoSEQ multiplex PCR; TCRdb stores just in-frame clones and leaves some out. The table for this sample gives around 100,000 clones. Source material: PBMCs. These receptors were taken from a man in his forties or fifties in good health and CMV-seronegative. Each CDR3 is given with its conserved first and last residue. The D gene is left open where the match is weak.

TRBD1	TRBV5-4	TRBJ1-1	TGTGCCAGCAGCACGGGAAGGGGAACAGGGGGCCTGAACACTGAAGCTTTCTTT	CASSTGRGTGGLNTEAFF
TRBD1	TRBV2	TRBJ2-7	TGTGCCAGCAGCGTAACCCGGACAGGGCCGTCCGAGCAGTACTTC	CASSVTRTGPSEQYF
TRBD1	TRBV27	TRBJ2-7	TGTGCCAGCAGTAGGGGACAGGGAGGGATCTACGAGCAGTACTTC	CASSRGQGGIYEQYF
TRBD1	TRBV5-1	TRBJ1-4	TGCGCCAGCAGCTCCCAGACAGGGCTAACGGCTGAAAAACTGTTTTTT	CASSSQTGLTAEKLFF
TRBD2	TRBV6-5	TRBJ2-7	TGTGCCAGCAGTTCCCGACTAGCGGGATCGTACGAGCAGTACTTC	CASSSRLAGSYEQYF
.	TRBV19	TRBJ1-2	TGTGCCAGTAGTCCTTATTCGTCAGGGGAGTTCCCCCGCGGCTACACCTTC	CASSPYSSGEFPRGYTF
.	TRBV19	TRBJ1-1	TGTGCCAGTAGGCCCCAGGGGAACACTGAAGCTTTCTTT	CASRPQGNTEAFF
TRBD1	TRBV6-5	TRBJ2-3	TGTGCCAGCAGTTACTCCCGACAGGGCTCACAGTATTTT	CASSYSRQGSQYF
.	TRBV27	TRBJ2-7	TGTGCCAGCAGTTCGAGCTTCCGACAGAGATCCTACGAGCAGTACTTC	CASSSSFRQRSYEQYF
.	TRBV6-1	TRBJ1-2	TGTGCCAGCAGTGAAGCTTCAGGGAGGGGTTCTAACTATGGCTACACCTTC	CASSEASGRGSNYGYTF